Listed below are T cell receptor beta chains from one sample, sequenced in a study of blood T cell repertoires in COVID-19. Here immunoSEQ multiplex PCR was the method, and the copy in TCRdb shows in-frame clones only, minus some. This table has 140,000 to 150,000 clones, around 81% appearing once. The specimen sequenced was peripheral blood. These receptors were collected from a human donor with acute or convalescent COVID-19. The donor label of this sample is uncertain. Both conserved end residues are part of each CDR3. The D gene is left open where the match is weak. For some rows the clone size is stated as once, few or many, or as a class when expanded; others skip it.

>TRBJ1-1|TRBV3-1/TRBV3-2|14|-|-
TGTGCCAGCAGCCAAGAGACGGGTACGACTGAAGCTTTCTTT
CASSQETGTTEAFF
>TRBJ1-2|TRBV11-2|15|once|-
TGTGCCAGCAGTTTATCGATGAACCAGGGCTATGGCTACACCTTC
CASSLSMNQGYGYTF
>TRBJ2-1|TRBV12-5|15|once|TRBD1
TGTGCTAGTGGTATACCGGGACAGGATGGCAATGAGCAGTTCTTC
CASGIPGQDGNEQFF
>TRBJ2-1|TRBV6-5|15|-|TRBD1
TGTGCCAGCAGTTATTCCGGGACAGGGGGCGGTGAGCAGTTCTTC
CASSYSGTGGGEQFF
>TRBJ2-3|TRBV5-1|14|-|-
TGCGCCAGCAGCTTGGTCCAGATCACAGATACGCAGTATTTT
CASSLVQITDTQYF
>TRBJ2-1|TRBV10-1|16|once|TRBD2
TGCGCCTCCTCCGGGGGGAGATTAGGCTCCTACAATGAGCAGTTCTTC
CASSGGRLGSYNEQFF
>TRBJ1-1|TRBV5-1|13|-|-
TGCGCCAGCCACAGGACGGGGAACACTGAAGCTTTCTTT
CASHRTGNTEAFF
>TRBJ1-2|TRBV10-3|12|-|-
TGTGCCATCAGTGAGACGGACAGTGGCTACACCTTC
CAISETDSGYTF
>TRBJ1-5|TRBV6-5|15|-|-
TGTGCCAGCAGGTCTGACAGGTATAGCAATCAGCCCCAGCATTTT
CASRSDRYSNQPQHF
>TRBJ2-3|TRBV7-8|16|-|TRBD1
TGTGCCAGCAGCACCGACAGGGGGCCGAGCACAGATACGCAGTATTTT
CASSTDRGPSTDTQYF
>TRBJ1-2|TRBV5-1|15|-|TRBD1
TGCGCCAGCAGCTTCACTTTAGACAGGGGCTATGGCTACACCTTC
CASSFTLDRGYGYTF
>TRBJ1-5|TRBV9|14|-|TRBD1
TGTGCCAGCAGCGCGGGGACAGGGGATCAGCCCCAGCATTTT
CASSAGTGDQPQHF
>TRBJ1-1|TRBV6-1|14|once|-
TGTGCCAGCAGTGAAGGGACAGTATACACTGAAGCTTTCTTT
CASSEGTVYTEAFF
>TRBJ1-6|TRBV4-1|13|-|-
TGCGCCAGCAGCCAAGGCGACTTTTCACCCCTCCACTTT
CASSQGDFSPLHF